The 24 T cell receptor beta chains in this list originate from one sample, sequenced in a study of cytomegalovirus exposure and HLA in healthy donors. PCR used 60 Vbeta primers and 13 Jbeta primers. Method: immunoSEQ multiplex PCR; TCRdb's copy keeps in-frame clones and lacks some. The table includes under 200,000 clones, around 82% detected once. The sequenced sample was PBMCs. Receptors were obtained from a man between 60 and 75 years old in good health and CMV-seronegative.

The CDR3: CASSSGQGYNYGYTF. The CDR3 DNA sequence: TGCGCCAGCAGCTCGGGACAGGGGTATAACTATGGCTACACCTTC. This chain connects TRBV5-1 to TRBJ1-2, with 10 bases aligning to TRBD1. Trimming cost V 3 bases and J 1 base; bases outside gene matches: 3. Germline V gives CDR1 SGHRS, CDR2 YFSETQ. The CDR3 runs to 15 residues.

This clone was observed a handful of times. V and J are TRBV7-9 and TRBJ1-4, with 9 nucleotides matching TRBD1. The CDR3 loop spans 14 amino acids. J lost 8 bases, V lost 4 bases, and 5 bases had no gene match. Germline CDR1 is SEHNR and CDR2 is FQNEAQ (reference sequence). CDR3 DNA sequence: TGTGCCAGCAGCTCAGGGACAGGGCGCGAAAAACTGTTTTTT. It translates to CASSSGTGREKLFF.

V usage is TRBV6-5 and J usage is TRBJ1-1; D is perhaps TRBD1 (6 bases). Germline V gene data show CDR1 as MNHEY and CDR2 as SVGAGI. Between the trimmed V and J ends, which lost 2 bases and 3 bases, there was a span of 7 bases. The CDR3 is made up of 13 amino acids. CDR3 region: CASSYRTDTEAFF. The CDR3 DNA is TGTGCCAGCAGTTACCGGACAGACACTGAAGCTTTCTTT.

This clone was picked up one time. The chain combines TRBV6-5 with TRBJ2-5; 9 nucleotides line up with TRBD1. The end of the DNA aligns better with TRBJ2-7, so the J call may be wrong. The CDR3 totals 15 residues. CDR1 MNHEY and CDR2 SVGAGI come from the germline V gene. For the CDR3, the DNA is TGTGCCAGCAGCCTCCGGGACAGGGCTACCTACGAGCAGTACTTC. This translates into CASSLRDRATYEQYF.

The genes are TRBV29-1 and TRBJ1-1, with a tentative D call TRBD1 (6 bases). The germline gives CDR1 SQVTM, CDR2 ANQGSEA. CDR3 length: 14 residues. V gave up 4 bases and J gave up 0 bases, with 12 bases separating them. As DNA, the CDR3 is TGCAGCGTTGTAGTGGGGACATTGAACACTGAAGCTTTCTTT. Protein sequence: CSVVVGTLNTEAFF.

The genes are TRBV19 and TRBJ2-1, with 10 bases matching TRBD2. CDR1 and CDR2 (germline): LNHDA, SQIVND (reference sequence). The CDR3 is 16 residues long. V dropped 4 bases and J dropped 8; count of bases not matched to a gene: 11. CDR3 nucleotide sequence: TGTGCCAGTAGTACTAGCCTAGCGGGGGTCCTGCATGAGCAGTTCTTC. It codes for CASSTSLAGVLHEQFF.

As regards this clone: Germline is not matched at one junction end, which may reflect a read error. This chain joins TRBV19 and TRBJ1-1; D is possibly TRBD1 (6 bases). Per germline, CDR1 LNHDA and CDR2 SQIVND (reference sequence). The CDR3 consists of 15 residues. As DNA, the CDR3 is TGTGCCAGTATCCCGGAGGGGGGGCTGAACCCTGAAGCTTTCTTT. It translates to CASIPEGGLNPEAFF.

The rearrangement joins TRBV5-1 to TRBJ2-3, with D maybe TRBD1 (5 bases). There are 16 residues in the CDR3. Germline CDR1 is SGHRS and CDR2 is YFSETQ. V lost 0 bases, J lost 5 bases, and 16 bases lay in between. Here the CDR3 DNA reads TGCGCCAGCAGCTTGGGTACATTACGACAGAAAGATACGCAGTATTTT. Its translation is CASSLGTLRQKDTQYF.

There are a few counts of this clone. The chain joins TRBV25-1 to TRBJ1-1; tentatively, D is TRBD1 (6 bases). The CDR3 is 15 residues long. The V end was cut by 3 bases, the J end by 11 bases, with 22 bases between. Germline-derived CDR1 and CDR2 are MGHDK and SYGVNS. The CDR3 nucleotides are TGTGCCAGCAGTGAGGGTGAAAGAGCGGACAGTGAGGCTTTCTTT. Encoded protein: CASSEGERADSEAFF.

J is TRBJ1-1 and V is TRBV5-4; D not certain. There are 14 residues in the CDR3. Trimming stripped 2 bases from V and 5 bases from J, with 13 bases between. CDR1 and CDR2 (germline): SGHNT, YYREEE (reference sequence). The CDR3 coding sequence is TGTGCCAGCAGCTTTTATCGGAGGGAGACTGAAGCTTTCTTT. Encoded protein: CASSFYRRETEAFF. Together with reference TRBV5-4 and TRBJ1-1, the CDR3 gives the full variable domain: ETGVTQSPTHLIKTRGQQVTLRCSSQSGHNTVSWYQQALGQGPQFIFQYYREEENGRGNFPPRFSGLQFPNYSSELNVNALELDDSALYLCASSFYRRETEAFFGQGTRLTVV.

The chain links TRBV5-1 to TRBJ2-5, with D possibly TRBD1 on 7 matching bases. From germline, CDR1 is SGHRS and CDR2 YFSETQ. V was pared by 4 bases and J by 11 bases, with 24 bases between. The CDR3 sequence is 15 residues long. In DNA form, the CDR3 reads TGCGCCAGCAGCCTAGGGACAGCGGCCACGGGGGAGCAGTACTTC. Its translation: CASSLGTAATGEQYF. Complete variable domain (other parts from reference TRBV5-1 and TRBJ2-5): KAGVTQTPRYLIKTRGQQVTLSCSPISGHRSVSWYQQTPGQGLQFLFEYFSETQRNKGNFPGRFSGRQFSNSRSEMNVSTLELGDSALYLCASSLGTAATGEQYFGPGTRLLVL.

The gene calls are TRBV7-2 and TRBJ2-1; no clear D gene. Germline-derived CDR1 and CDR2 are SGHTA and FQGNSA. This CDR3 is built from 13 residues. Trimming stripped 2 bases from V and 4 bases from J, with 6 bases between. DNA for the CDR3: TGTGCCAGCAGCTTATTCGGTTACAATGAGCAGTTCTTC. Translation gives CASSLFGYNEQFF.

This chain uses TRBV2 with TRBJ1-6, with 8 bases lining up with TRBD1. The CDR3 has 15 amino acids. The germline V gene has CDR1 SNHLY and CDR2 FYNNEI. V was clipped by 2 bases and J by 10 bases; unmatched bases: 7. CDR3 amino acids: CASSEIGTGRSPLHF. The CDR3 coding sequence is TGTGCCAGCAGTGAAATAGGGACAGGAAGATCACCCCTCCACTTT.

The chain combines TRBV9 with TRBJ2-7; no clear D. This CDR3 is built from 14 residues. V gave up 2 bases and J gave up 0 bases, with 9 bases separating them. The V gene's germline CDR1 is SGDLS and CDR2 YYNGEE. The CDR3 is CASSVNSLSYEQYF. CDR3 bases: TGTGCCAGCAGCGTGAACAGCCTCTCCTACGAGCAGTACTTC.

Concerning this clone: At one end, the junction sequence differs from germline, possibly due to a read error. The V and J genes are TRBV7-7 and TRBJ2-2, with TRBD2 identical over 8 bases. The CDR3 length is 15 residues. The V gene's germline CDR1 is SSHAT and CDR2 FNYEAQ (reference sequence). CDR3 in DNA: TGTGCTAGCAGTCCGGGACTAGCGAACACCGGGGAGCTGTTTTTT. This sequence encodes CASSPGLANTGELFF.

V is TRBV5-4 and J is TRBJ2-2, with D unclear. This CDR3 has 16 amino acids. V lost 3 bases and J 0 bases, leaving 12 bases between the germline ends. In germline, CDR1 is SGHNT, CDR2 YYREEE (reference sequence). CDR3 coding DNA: TGTGCCAGCAGCTCCAGGCCCAACGCGAACACCGGGGAGCTGTTTTTT. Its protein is CASSSRPNANTGELFF.

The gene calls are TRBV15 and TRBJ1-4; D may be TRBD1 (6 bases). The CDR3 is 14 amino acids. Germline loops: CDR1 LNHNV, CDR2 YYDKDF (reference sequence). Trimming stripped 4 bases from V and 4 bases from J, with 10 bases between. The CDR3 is CATSIGGDNEKLFF. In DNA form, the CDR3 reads TGTGCCACCAGCATAGGGGGGGATAATGAAAAACTGTTTTTT.

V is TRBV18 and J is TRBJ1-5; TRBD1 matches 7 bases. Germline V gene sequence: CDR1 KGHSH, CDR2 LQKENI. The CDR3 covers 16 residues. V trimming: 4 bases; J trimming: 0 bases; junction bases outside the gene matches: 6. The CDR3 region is CASSLQDRRSNQPQHF. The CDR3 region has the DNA TGTGCCAGCTCACTGCAGGACAGGCGTAGCAATCAGCCCCAGCATTTT.

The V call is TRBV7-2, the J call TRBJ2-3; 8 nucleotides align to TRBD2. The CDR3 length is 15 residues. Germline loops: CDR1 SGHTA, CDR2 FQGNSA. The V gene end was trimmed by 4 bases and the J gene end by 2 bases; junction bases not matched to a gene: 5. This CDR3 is CASSSSSGNTDTQYF. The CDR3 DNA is TGTGCCAGCAGCTCGAGTAGCGGGAACACAGATACGCAGTATTTT. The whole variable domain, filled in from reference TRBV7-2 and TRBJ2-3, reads GAGVSQSPSNKVTEKGKDVELRCDPISGHTALYWYRQSLGQGLEFLIYFQGNSAPDKSGLPSDRFSAERTGGSVSTLTIQRTQQEDSAVYLCASSSSSGNTDTQYFGPGTRLTVL.

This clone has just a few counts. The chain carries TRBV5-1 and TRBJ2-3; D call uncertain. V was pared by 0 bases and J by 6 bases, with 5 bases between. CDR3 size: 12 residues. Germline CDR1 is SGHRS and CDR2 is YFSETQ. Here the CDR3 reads CASSLAGDTQYF. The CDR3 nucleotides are TGCGCCAGCAGCTTGGCCGGGGATACGCAGTATTTT.

CDR3 sequence: CASSFGGGTSYEQYF. CDR3 DNA sequence: TGTGCCAGCAGCTTTGGAGGGGGCACGTCCTACGAGCAGTACTTC. J is TRBJ2-5 and V is TRBV5-6; D perhaps matches TRBD1 (7 bases). The J call may not be correct, given that the DNA end is closer to TRBJ2-7. Germline assignment: CDR1 SGHDT and CDR2 YYEEEE. The CDR3 contains 15 residues.

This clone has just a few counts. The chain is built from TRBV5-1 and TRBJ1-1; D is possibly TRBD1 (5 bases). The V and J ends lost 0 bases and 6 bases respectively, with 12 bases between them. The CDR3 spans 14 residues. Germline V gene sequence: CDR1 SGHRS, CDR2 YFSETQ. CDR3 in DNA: TGCGCCAGCAGCTTGGCCGGGCGGGGCGCTGAAGCTTTCTTT. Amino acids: CASSLAGRGAEAFF.

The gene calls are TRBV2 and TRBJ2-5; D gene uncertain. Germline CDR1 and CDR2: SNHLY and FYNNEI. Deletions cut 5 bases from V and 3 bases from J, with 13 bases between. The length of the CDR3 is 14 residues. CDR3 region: CASSKPPEEETQYF. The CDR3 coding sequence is TGTGCCAGCAGTAAGCCACCCGAGGAAGAGACCCAGTACTTC.

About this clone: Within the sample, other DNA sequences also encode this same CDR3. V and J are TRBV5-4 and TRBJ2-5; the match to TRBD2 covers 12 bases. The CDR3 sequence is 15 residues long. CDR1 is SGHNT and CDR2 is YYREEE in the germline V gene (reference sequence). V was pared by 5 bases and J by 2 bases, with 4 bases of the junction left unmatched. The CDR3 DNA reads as TGTGCCAGCAGTCCCGGACTAGCGGGACAAGAGACCCAGTACTTC. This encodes CASSPGLAGQETQYF.